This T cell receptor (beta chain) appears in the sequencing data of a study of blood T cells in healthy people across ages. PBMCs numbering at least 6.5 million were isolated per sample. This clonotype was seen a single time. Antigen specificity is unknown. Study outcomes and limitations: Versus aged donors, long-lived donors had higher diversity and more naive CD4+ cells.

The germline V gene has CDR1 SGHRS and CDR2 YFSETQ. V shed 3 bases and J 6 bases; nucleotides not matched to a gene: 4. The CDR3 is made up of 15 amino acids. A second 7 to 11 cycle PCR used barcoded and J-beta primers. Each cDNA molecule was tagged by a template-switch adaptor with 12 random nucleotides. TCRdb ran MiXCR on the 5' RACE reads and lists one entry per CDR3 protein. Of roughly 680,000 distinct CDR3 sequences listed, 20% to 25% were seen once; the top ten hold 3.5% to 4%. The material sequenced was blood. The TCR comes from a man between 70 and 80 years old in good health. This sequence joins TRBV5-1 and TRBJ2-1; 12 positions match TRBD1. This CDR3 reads CASSWGQGAVNEQFF. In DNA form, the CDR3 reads TGCGCCAGCAGCTGGGGACAGGGGGCGGTCAATGAGCAGTTCTTC.